The 16 T cell receptor beta chains reported below all come from one sample, sequenced in a study of CXCR3-negative and CXCR3-positive naive CD8 T cells. Carrying UMI labels, the TRB cDNA libraries were prepared through 5' RACE. TCRdb re-analyzed the 5' RACE reads; it lists each CDR3 protein once, without DNA. The sample table sets out roughly 26,000 distinct CDR3 sequences. Material: naive CXCR3- CD8+ T cells from blood. Subset of the sample: CD45RO-CCR7+CD27+CD95- naive CD8+ T cells lacking CXCR3 (TNR3-). The receptors originated from a human donor in good health. Some clones in this sample may be carry-over from other donors' samples.

The chain is built from TRBV3-1 and TRBJ1-1; TCRdb calls TRBD1, which cannot be checked without DNA. Germline CDR1 and CDR2: LGHDT and YNNKEL (reference sequence). The CDR3 covers 14 residues. CDR3 loop: CASSPTGIDTEAFF.

The chain uses TRBV28 and TRBJ2-2; TCRdb's D gene call, TRBD1, goes unchecked for lack of DNA. This CDR3 has 21 amino acids. Germline CDR1 MDHEN, CDR2 SYDVKM. The chain's CDR3 is CASSLSGHRYTTLANTGELFF.

The rearrangement joins TRBV7-6 to TRBJ1-5. Germline V gene lookup returns CDR1 SGHVS and CDR2 FNYEAQ. The CDR3 consists of 14 residues. CDR3 sequence: CASSFSGYNQPQHF.

This clonotype ranks as medium-sized in terms of frequency. The rearrangement links TRBV6-2 or TRBV6-3 to TRBJ2-7; no DNA is available, so the TRBD2 call from TCRdb remains unchecked. The CDR3 has 11 amino acids. Germline V gene sequence: CDR1 MNHEY, CDR2 SVGEGT. The CDR3 region is CASRGLGEQYF.

This sequence joins TRBV6-2 or TRBV6-3 and TRBJ2-3; TCRdb names TRBD1, which stays unverified in the absence of DNA. Germline V gene lookup returns CDR1 MNHEY and CDR2 SVGEGT. CDR3 size: 14 residues. CDR3 in amino acids: CASEMTGGTDTQYF.

The V and J genes are TRBV12-3 or TRBV12-4 and TRBJ2-7; absent DNA, TCRdb's TRBD2 call cannot be checked. CDR3 size: 12 residues. This CDR3 reads CASGEGSNEQYF.

The V call is TRBV5-1, the J call TRBJ2-1; the D gene TCRdb calls, TRBD1, cannot be checked with no DNA. The CDR3 contains 20 residues. Germline lookup yields CDR1 SGHRS and CDR2 YFSETQ. CDR3: CASSLTPQTGTFSSYNEQFF. The full variable domain, with the rest looked up from reference TRBV5-1 and TRBJ2-1, is KAGVTQTPRYLIKTRGQQVTLSCSPISGHRSVSWYQQTPGQGLQFLFEYFSETQRNKGNFPGRFSGRQFSNSRSEMNVSTLELGDSALYLCASSLTPQTGTFSSYNEQFFGPGTRLTVL.

The rearrangement uses TRBV7-3 and TRBJ2-7; TCRdb's D call, TRBD2, is unchecked because there is no DNA. Germline-derived CDR1 and CDR2 are SGHTA and FQGTGA. The length of the CDR3 is 15 residues. The CDR3 sequence: CASSPAASGRAEQYF.

J is TRBJ2-1 and V is TRBV7-9; TCRdb selects TRBD1, and the lack of DNA leaves this call unchecked. CDR1 is SEHNR, CDR2 FQNEAQ, per germline (reference sequence). CDR3 size: 14 residues. The CDR3 spells CASSSTGGNGEQFF.

The chain carries TRBV3-1 and TRBJ1-2; the D call from TCRdb, TRBD1, cannot be confirmed without DNA. Per germline, CDR1 LGHDT and CDR2 YNNKEL (reference sequence). This CDR3 region has 14 residues. The CDR3 loop is CASSQRGRRDGYTF.

The chain has TRBV4-2 and TRBJ1-2; TCRdb gives TRBD1 as the D gene, but with no DNA this cannot be confirmed. The germline V gene has CDR1 LGHNA and CDR2 YNFKEQ. The CDR3 contains 16 residues. The CDR3 loop is CASSPNYQGGNYGYTF.

CDR3: CASSQDDEDTYEQYF. V and J are TRBV4-3 and TRBJ2-7. Per the germline V gene, CDR1 is LGHNA and CDR2 is YSLEER. The CDR3 spans 15 residues.

The chain joins TRBV19 to TRBJ1-5; TCRdb returns TRBD1, unconfirmable since there is no DNA. The CDR3 spans 14 residues. Germline V gene lookup returns CDR1 LNHDA and CDR2 SQIVND (reference sequence). The CDR3 sequence is CASSIGTGAGPQHF.

The V gene is TRBV5-1, the J gene TRBJ2-1; the TRBD2 assignment by TCRdb is unverifiable without DNA. The CDR3 is made up of 15 amino acids. Germline CDR1 is SGHRS and CDR2 is YFSETQ. CDR3 loop: CASSFFSGGANEQFF.

The chain uses TRBV4-1 and TRBJ2-2. The CDR3 runs 13 residues. Per germline, CDR1 MGHRA and CDR2 YSYEKL. The CDR3 spells CASSQDPGGELFF.

This chain links TRBV15 with TRBJ2-3; the TRBD2 assignment by TCRdb is unverifiable without DNA. The CDR3 consists of 14 residues. From germline, CDR1 is LNHNV and CDR2 YYDKDF (reference sequence). CDR3 region: CATRDAGGLDTQYF.